The T cell receptor (beta chain) under discussion was sequenced for a study of cytomegalovirus exposure and HLA in healthy donors. General study results and limits: Evidence from a later analysis indicated that most CMV-associated TCR beta chains looked HLA-restricted.

Whereas donors were nominally healthy upon sampling, unrecorded immune exposures were probable. V was clipped by 7 bases and J by 3 bases, with 16 bases between them. CDR3 size: 14 residues. Germline V CDR1 and CDR2: SNHLY, FYNNEI. Remarks on this clone: The antigen is not known.

Primers: 60 Vbeta forward and 13 Jbeta reverse. Method: immunoSEQ multiplex PCR; TCRdb's copy keeps in-frame clones and lacks some. The table has over 70,000 clones, approximately 80% seen once. The TCR was taken from a man aged 50 to 59 in good health and CMV-seropositive. The sequencing input was PBMCs. This chain connects TRBV2 to TRBJ2-7, with D perhaps matching TRBD1 (6 bases). The CDR3 nucleotides read TGTGCCAGCACCCCAGGGGCTAGCAACTACGAGCAGTACTTC. Translating it yields CASTPGASNYEQYF.